This record covers a single T cell receptor beta chain. The record originates from a study of cytomegalovirus exposure and HLA in healthy donors. The CDR3 consists of 17 residues. Per germline, CDR1 MGHRA and CDR2 YSYEKL. The PCR employed 60 Vbeta primers together with 13 Jbeta primers. Here immunoSEQ multiplex PCR was the method, and the copy in TCRdb shows in-frame clones only, minus some. The data hold fewer than 150,000 clones, with around 80% observed a single time. Sequences were obtained from PBMCs. This TCR was recovered from a man aged 40-49 years in good health and CMV-seropositive. The chain is built from TRBV4-1 and TRBJ2-5; D possibly corresponds to TRBD2 (6 bases). The J call may be faulty, since TRBJ2-7 better matches the DNA end. The CDR3: CASSQEVSGFPSYEQYF. The CDR3 DNA is TGCGCCAGCAGCCAAGAAGTTAGCGGATTCCCCTCCTACGAGCAGTACTTC.